Following are 27 T cell receptor beta chains from one sample sequenced in a study of blood T cell repertoires in COVID-19. Assay: immunoSEQ multiplex PCR; the TCRdb copy retains only in-frame clones and omits some. The sample holds approximately 300,000 clones, about 90% seen once. The source material was peripheral blood. These receptors were collected from a woman between 40 and 55 years old with acute or convalescent COVID-19.

This clone was seen just once. CDR3 nucleotide sequence: TGTGCCAGCAGCTTTGACAGGCTAGAGACCCAGTACTTC. Its translation is CASSFDRLETQYF. V gene TRBV5-4 combines with J gene TRBJ2-5; D might be TRBD1 (6 bases). V dropped 2 bases and J dropped 4 bases, with 9 bases sitting between them. The germline CDR1 and CDR2 sequences are SGHNT and YYREEE (reference sequence). The CDR3 has 13 amino acids. Together with reference TRBV5-4 and TRBJ2-5, the CDR3 gives the full variable domain: ETGVTQSPTHLIKTRGQQVTLRCSSQSGHNTVSWYQQALGQGPQFIFQYYREEENGRGNFPPRFSGLQFPNYSSELNVNALELDDSALYLCASSFDRLETQYFGPGTRLLVL.

This clone was recorded a few times. This sample includes further DNA sequences coding for the same CDR3. The chain links TRBV12-3 or TRBV12-4 to TRBJ1-1; 7 bases agree with TRBD1. J gave up 7 bases and V 6 bases, and 8 bases lay outside the gene matches. The CDR3 covers 13 residues. CDR3 bases: TGTGCCAGCAGCTCCGGGACAGCAATTGAAGCTTTCTTT. Protein product: CASSSGTAIEAFF.

The rearrangement joins TRBV2 to TRBJ2-3; D gene uncertain. Germline-derived CDR1 and CDR2 are SNHLY and FYNNEI. V lost 3 bases, J lost 5 bases, and 12 bases lay in between. The CDR3 length is 14 residues. The CDR3 here is CASSDRFPGDTQYF. In DNA form, the CDR3 reads TGTGCCAGCAGTGACCGGTTCCCAGGAGATACGCAGTATTTT.

This chain connects TRBV10-2 to TRBJ1-1, with D perhaps matching TRBD1 (6 bases). CDR3 length: 14 amino acids. V shed 3 bases and J shed 3 bases, with 11 bases lying between them. CDR1 and CDR2 from the germline V gene are WSHSY and SAAADI. CDR3 loop: CASSDWTADTEAFF. The CDR3 DNA follows: TGCGCCAGCAGTGACTGGACAGCCGACACTGAAGCTTTCTTT.

This chain connects TRBV6-5 to TRBJ1-4; 10 bases fit TRBD1. The V gene end was trimmed by 4 bases and the J gene end by 5 bases; junction bases not matched to a gene: 4. This CDR3 has 15 residues. Germline CDR1 is MNHEY and CDR2 is SVGAGI. The DNA for the CDR3 is TGTGCCAGCAGTTCTGGGGGACAGGGGAATGAAAAACTGTTTTTT. It is translated as CASSSGGQGNEKLFF.

This clone was seen only once. The V call is TRBV2, the J call TRBJ2-7; the match to TRBD1 covers 8 bases. The V segment lost 8 bases and the J segment 1 base; nucleotides outside the gene matches: 7. The CDR3 contains 14 residues. CDR1 is SNHLY and CDR2 is FYNNEI in the germline V gene. The CDR3 is CASSVDRDSYEQYV. The CDR3 DNA is TGTGCCAGCTCCGTGGACAGGGATTCCTACGAGCAGTACGTC.

This sequence joins TRBV24-1 and TRBJ2-3; 9 nucleotides align to TRBD2. J gave up 6 bases and V 0 bases, and 6 bases lay outside the gene matches. This CDR3 is 16 amino acids long. The germline CDR1 and CDR2 sequences are KGHDR and SFDVKD. CDR3 in amino acids: CATSDLRRGGSDTQYF. CDR3 in DNA: TGTGCCACCAGTGATTTGCGGCGGGGGGGTTCGGATACGCAGTATTTT.

The J gene is TRBJ1-2, the V gene TRBV27, with 7 bases matching TRBD1. This CDR3 region has 13 residues. The germline V gene encodes CDR1 MNHEY and CDR2 SMNVEV (reference sequence). Trimming removed 3 bases from V and 8 bases from J; junction bases left unmatched: 6. DNA of the CDR3: TGTGCCAGCAGTTTCCGACAGGGAAAGGGCTACACCTTC. Translation gives CASSFRQGKGYTF.

The chain uses TRBV15 and TRBJ1-2, with 8 bases aligning to TRBD1. The germline gives CDR1 LNHNV, CDR2 YYDKDF (reference sequence). The V gene end was trimmed by 1 base and the J gene end by 4 bases; junction bases not matched to a gene: 2. The CDR3 consists of 14 residues. In DNA form, the CDR3 reads TGTGCCACCAGCAGAGCACAGGGGGTCTATGGCTACACCTTC. It encodes CATSRAQGVYGYTF.

The chain links TRBV19 to TRBJ1-4; D uncertain. Germline values: CDR1 LNHDA, CDR2 SQIVND (reference sequence). V dropped 3 bases and J dropped 6 bases, with 11 bases sitting between them. The CDR3 covers 14 residues. This CDR3 reads CASSIGRGDEKLFF. The DNA for the CDR3 is TGTGCCAGTAGTATTGGACGGGGAGATGAAAAACTGTTTTTT.

This chain uses TRBV19 with TRBJ1-1; the D gene is possibly TRBD1 (6 bases). Deletions cut 3 bases from V and 1 base from J, with 9 bases between. This CDR3 contains 14 residues. CDR1 LNHDA and CDR2 SQIVND come from the germline V gene (reference sequence). The CDR3 reads CASSITGPNTEAFF. CDR3 in DNA: TGTGCCAGTAGTATTACAGGGCCGAACACTGAAGCTTTCTTT.

The V call is TRBV19, the J call TRBJ1-5; TRBD1 aligns across 8 bases. V trimming: 3 bases; J trimming: 3 bases; junction bases outside the gene matches: 10. The CDR3 totals 17 residues. CDR1 and CDR2 from the germline V gene are LNHDA and SQIVND (reference sequence). As DNA, the CDR3 is TGTGCCAGTAGTATTTGGTTGGACAGGGCCCCCAATCAGCCCCAGCATTTT. This sequence encodes CASSIWLDRAPNQPQHF.

The chain couples TRBV5-6 to TRBJ1-6, with 10 positions matching TRBD1. This CDR3 has 16 amino acids. Germline V gene sequence: CDR1 SGHDT, CDR2 YYEEEE. The J segment lost 11 bases and the V segment lost 4 bases, leaving 12 bases of the junction unmatched. The CDR3 coding sequence is TGTGCCAGCAGCCCCGGGACAGGGGTTTCTGCGGCACCCCTCCACTTT. This encodes CASSPGTGVSAAPLHF.

V is TRBV24-1 and J is TRBJ2-5; 8 bases are a match to TRBD1. Germline CDR1 KGHDR, CDR2 SFDVKD. The CDR3 sequence is 14 residues long. V was pared by 4 bases and J by 2 bases, with 2 bases of the junction left unmatched. The CDR3 is CATSDGTGQETQYF. CDR3 in DNA: TGTGCCACCAGTGACGGGACAGGTCAAGAGACCCAGTACTTC.

The chain employs TRBV19 and TRBJ1-5; TRBD1 aligns across 8 bases. Germline values: CDR1 LNHDA, CDR2 SQIVND (reference sequence). J was trimmed by 4 bases and V by 9 bases; bases with no gene match: 11. The CDR3 extends over 15 amino acids. The CDR3 nucleotides are TGTGCCAGGTCCTCGACAGGGGTCATAAATCAGCCCCAGCATTTT. It specifies CARSSTGVINQPQHF.

This rearrangement joins TRBV5-4 to TRBJ2-7, with 8 bases fitting TRBD2. Germline CDR1 and CDR2: SGHNT and YYREEE (reference sequence). Unmatched junction bases numbered 5, after V lost 3 bases and J lost 6 bases. The CDR3 extends over 13 amino acids. The CDR3 loop reads CASSSGGGTEQYV. The DNA for the CDR3 is TGTGCCAGCAGCTCCGGGGGGGGTACCGAGCAGTACGTC.

V usage is TRBV2 and J usage is TRBJ2-3; 9 bases fit TRBD2. The CDR3 consists of 14 residues. V shed 6 bases, J shed 0 bases, and the junction held 1 base outside the gene matches. CDR1 and CDR2 (germline): SNHLY, FYNNEI. CDR3 DNA: TGTGCCAGCAGGCTAGCGGGGAGCACAGATACGCAGTATTTT. As protein: CASRLAGSTDTQYF.

This clone turned up a few times. The V gene is TRBV7-3, the J gene TRBJ1-6, with 9 bases aligning to TRBD1. CDR1 is SGHTA and CDR2 is FQGTGA in the germline V gene. This CDR3 is 18 amino acids long. V trimming: 2 bases; J trimming: 0 bases; junction bases outside the gene matches: 5. The CDR3 loop reads CASSLLGQGSSYNSPLHF. CDR3 sequence (DNA): TGTGCCAGCAGCTTACTCGGACAGGGGAGCTCCTATAATTCACCCCTCCACTTT.

The chain carries TRBV30 and TRBJ1-1, with a weak D call TRBD1 (6 bases). From germline, CDR1 is GTSNPN and CDR2 SVGIG (reference sequence). The length of the CDR3 is 14 residues. V was pared by 1 base and J by 5 bases, with 14 bases between. CDR3 DNA sequence: TGTGCCTGGAGTGGCCTGACAAGGGGGACTGAAGCTTTCTTT. Amino acids: CAWSGLTRGTEAFF.

CDR3 in DNA: TGTGCCACCAAGGCCACGGGGGAGGGTCCAGATACGCAGTATTTT. It codes for CATKATGEGPDTQYF. The V call is TRBV24-1, the J call TRBJ2-3; 7 nucleotides align to TRBD2. Trimming took 8 bases from V and 4 from J; bases not matched to a gene: 11. This CDR3 has 15 residues. Germline V gene sequence: CDR1 KGHDR, CDR2 SFDVKD.

The chain links TRBV19 to TRBJ1-2, with no clear D. CDR1 and CDR2 (germline): LNHDA, SQIVND (reference sequence). V was cut by 3 bases and J by 5 bases, with 7 bases left in between. The CDR3 covers 12 residues. CDR3 nucleotides: TGTGCCAGTAGTATCCAGTCGTATGGCTACACCTTC. It codes for CASSIQSYGYTF.

Concerning this clone itself: The sample contains more than one DNA sequence encoding this CDR3. This chain joins TRBV6-5 and TRBJ1-2; possibly TRBD1 for D (5 bases). Trimming stripped 2 bases from V and 3 bases from J, with 7 bases between. Germline V gene data show CDR1 as MNHEY and CDR2 as SVGAGI. This CDR3 has 13 amino acids. CDR3 loop: CASSYPGDYGYTF. The CDR3 bases are TGTGCCAGCAGTTACCCGGGGGACTATGGCTACACCTTC.

This clone was detected a few times. The chain combines TRBV5-6 with TRBJ1-2; tentatively, D is TRBD1 (6 bases). The CDR3 sequence is 13 residues long. In germline, CDR1 is SGHDT, CDR2 YYEEEE. V lost 0 bases, J lost 8 bases, and 11 bases lay in between. DNA of the CDR3: TGTGCCAGCAGCTTGGACAGGGCCGACGGCTACACCTTC. This encodes CASSLDRADGYTF.

The chain couples TRBV2 to TRBJ2-2; TRBD2 agrees at 12 bases. CDR1 and CDR2 from the germline V gene are SNHLY and FYNNEI. Losses at the gene ends were 6 bases for V and 3 bases for J; bases not matched to a gene: 20. The CDR3 length is 21 residues. CDR3 nucleotides: TGTGCCAGCAGAGACAGGACTAGCGGGGTCCACCAACCGCTGCACACCGGGGAGCTGTTTTTT. Protein sequence: CASRDRTSGVHQPLHTGELFF.

The chain links TRBV15 to TRBJ2-3; weak D call: TRBD1 (5 bases). This CDR3 has 15 residues. Germline CDR1 reads LNHNV; CDR2 reads YYDKDF (reference sequence). V shed 3 bases and J shed 2 bases, with 12 bases lying between them. The CDR3 DNA reads as TGTGCCACCAGCAGGCCGGACACGACCACAGATACGCAGTATTTT. Translating gives CATSRPDTTTDTQYF. The complete variable domain, with remaining parts taken from reference TRBV15 and TRBJ2-3, reads DAMVIQNPRYQVTQFGKPVTLSCSQTLNHNVMYWYQQKSSQAPKLLFHYYDKDFNNEADTPDNFQSRRPNTSFCFLDIRSPGLGDTAMYLCATSRPDTTTDTQYFGPGTRLTVL.

The chain employs TRBV3-1 (or the pseudogene TRBV3-2) and TRBJ1-1; a weak D match, TRBD1 (5 bases). Trimming took off 4 bases at V and 1 base at J, with 19 bases between the two ends. From germline, CDR1 is LGHDT and CDR2 YNNKEL (reference sequence). The CDR3 extends over 17 amino acids. The CDR3 coding sequence is TGTGCCAGCAGCCCGAGGACAACTCGGGGGACGAACACTGAAGCTTTCTTT. Amino acids: CASSPRTTRGTNTEAFF.

This chain connects TRBV3-1 (or the pseudogene TRBV3-2) to TRBJ1-2; D remains unclear. Germline V CDR1 and CDR2: LGHDT, YNNKEL (reference sequence). This CDR3 is 14 amino acids long. The germline V and J ends were trimmed by 3 bases and 8 bases, with 16 bases remaining between them. CDR3 region: CASSHPDYSPGYTF. The CDR3 nucleotides are TGTGCCAGCAGCCATCCTGACTACTCACCGGGCTACACCTTC.